Shown below are 21 T cell receptor beta chains from a single sample sequenced in a study of blood T cell dynamics during melanoma immunotherapy. Clones were sequenced by immunoSEQ multiplex PCR, and TCRdb holds only the in-frame ones, with some missing. Here the sample spans roughly 16,000 clones, roughly 93% being singletons. Sample time point: week 3, after first cycle of checkpoint inhibitor. Sequenced here: effector memory CD8+ T cells from blood, sampled from a patient treated with checkpoint blockade. These receptors all come from a human donor with melanoma.

This chain connects TRBV4-1 to TRBJ1-2; 9 bases map to TRBD1. This CDR3 spans 14 amino acids. V shed 1 base, J shed 8 bases, and the junction held 5 bases outside the gene matches. The germline V gene encodes CDR1 MGHRA and CDR2 YSYEKL. The CDR3 coding sequence is TGCGCCAGCAGCCAAGTGGGACAGGGTATCGGCTACACCTTC. Protein: CASSQVGQGIGYTF.

This chain links TRBV9 with TRBJ2-2; D call uncertain. Germline CDR1 is SGDLS and CDR2 is YYNGEE. The V and J ends lost 3 bases and 0 bases respectively, with 15 bases between them. This CDR3 is 17 amino acids long. The CDR3 region has the DNA TGTGCCAGCAGCGAAAGACCCGGACGCTCGAACACCGGGGAGCTGTTTTTT. Translated, it gives CASSERPGRSNTGELFF.

The chain has TRBV7-9 and TRBJ2-7; D might be TRBD1 (6 bases). This CDR3 region has 15 residues. Between the trimmed V and J ends, which lost 3 bases and 4 bases, there was a span of 16 bases. From germline, CDR1 is SEHNR and CDR2 FQNEAQ (reference sequence). The CDR3 sequence: CASSFGGGQWYEQYF. The CDR3 bases are TGTGCCAGCAGCTTTGGAGGCGGACAGTGGTACGAGCAGTACTTC.

The rearrangement links TRBV9 to TRBJ2-3, with TRBD2 matching over 7 bases. Germline V lookup: CDR1 SGDLS, CDR2 YYNGEE. This CDR3 spans 17 amino acids. The J segment lost 6 bases and the V segment lost 4 bases, leaving 17 bases of the junction unmatched. The CDR3 protein is CASSPPASSGQADTQYF. CDR3 bases: TGTGCCAGCAGCCCACCAGCCTCTAGCGGCCAGGCGGATACGCAGTATTTT. Combining the CDR3 with reference TRBV9 and TRBJ2-3 gives the whole variable domain DSGVTQTPKHLITATGQRVTLRCSPRSGDLSVYWYQQSLDQGLQFLIQYYNGEERAKGNILERFSAQQFPDLHSELNLSSLELGDSALYFCASSPPASSGQADTQYFGPGTRLTVL.

The V call is TRBV7-9, the J call TRBJ1-2; possible D gene TRBD1, 5 bases. The CDR3 is 13 amino acids. Germline CDR1 and CDR2: SEHNR and FQNEAQ (reference sequence). V was clipped by 5 bases and J by 8 bases, with 15 bases between them. This chain's CDR3 is CASSPTAGRGYTF. Here the CDR3 DNA reads TGTGCCAGCAGCCCAACAGCGGGGCGGGGCTACACCTTC.

In its sample, this clone was seen once. V is TRBV6-1 and J is TRBJ2-7; 7 nucleotides line up with TRBD1. Germline CDR1 MNHNS, CDR2 SASEGT. V lost 6 bases, J lost 0 bases, and 8 bases stayed unmatched. The CDR3 length is 15 residues. CDR3 amino acids: CASSSMGQSSYEQYF. The CDR3, as DNA: TGTGCCAGCAGCAGCATGGGACAGAGCTCCTACGAGCAGTACTTC.

The chain joins TRBV18 to TRBJ2-7; TRBD1 might be the D (5 bases). V lost 3 bases and J lost 1, with 7 bases in between. CDR3 length: 13 residues. Germline V gene data show CDR1 as KGHSH and CDR2 as LQKENI. The CDR3: CASSPGHSYEQYF. CDR3 in DNA: TGTGCCAGCTCACCCGGACATTCCTACGAGCAGTACTTC.

This chain uses TRBV7-6 with TRBJ2-7, with TRBD1 matching over 7 bases. The germline V gene encodes CDR1 SGHVS and CDR2 FNYEAQ. J gave up 7 bases and V 1 base, and 4 bases lay outside the gene matches. CDR3 length equals 13 residues. The CDR3 reads CASSLDRGREQYF. CDR3 bases: TGTGCCAGCAGCTTAGACAGGGGTAGAGAGCAGTACTTC. The complete variable domain, with remaining parts taken from reference TRBV7-6 and TRBJ2-7, reads GAGVSQSPRYKVTKRGQDVALRCDPISGHVSLYWYRQALGQGPEFLTYFNYEAQQDKSGLPNDRFSAERPEGSISTLTIQRTEQRDSAMYRCASSLDRGREQYFGPGTRLTVT.

This sequence joins TRBV6-5 and TRBJ2-1; TRBD1 agrees at 7 bases. The CDR3 is 14 residues long. Trimming removed 2 bases from V and 8 bases from J; junction bases left unmatched: 6. Germline V lookup: CDR1 MNHEY, CDR2 SVGAGI. As DNA, the CDR3 is TGTGCCAGCAGTTACGTGGGGGACAGCGATGAGCAGTTCTTC. Its protein product is CASSYVGDSDEQFF.

The chain carries TRBV10-3 and TRBJ1-3; perhaps TRBD1 as D (6 bases). Looked up from germline, CDR1 is ENHRY and CDR2 is SYGVKD. Trimming shortened V by 6 bases and J by 0 bases, and 9 bases separated the two germline ends. There are 14 residues in the CDR3. The CDR3 coding sequence is TGTGCCATCAGGACAGGCCTCTCTGGAAACACCATATATTTT. Translating gives CAIRTGLSGNTIYF.

V is TRBV4-1 and J is TRBJ2-3, with a tentative D call TRBD2 (6 bases). The CDR3 loop spans 16 amino acids. With 4 bases removed from V and 3 bases from J, the gap between germline ends came to 17 bases. Germline V CDR1 and CDR2: MGHRA, YSYEKL. CDR3 sequence reads: CASSPPEAGMTDTQYF. The CDR3 DNA is TGCGCCAGCAGCCCGCCCGAGGCGGGAATGACAGATACGCAGTATTTT.

The chain has TRBV10-2 and TRBJ2-5, with TRBD2 matching over 7 bases. Trimming removed 7 bases from V and 7 bases from J; junction bases left unmatched: 12. Germline V gives CDR1 WSHSY, CDR2 SAAADI. This CDR3 comprises 14 residues. As DNA, the CDR3 is TGCGCCAGCACACCCACCCTCGGGGAGGGGACCCAGTACTTC. Translation gives CASTPTLGEGTQYF.

The rearrangement links TRBV6-5 to TRBJ2-5; D gene uncertain. Between the trimmed V and J ends, which lost 4 bases and 5 bases, there was a span of 17 bases. Germline CDR1 reads MNHEY; CDR2 reads SVGAGI. The CDR3 length is 15 residues. For the CDR3, the DNA is TGTGCCAGCAGTTGGATTAATGTCGGAAGTGAGACCCAGTACTTC. Protein: CASSWINVGSETQYF.

This chain connects TRBV11-2 to TRBJ1-2; perhaps TRBD1 as D (5 bases). V was trimmed by 5 bases and J by 8 bases, leaving 18 bases between them. CDR3 length: 14 amino acids. Germline CDR1 SGHAT, CDR2 FQNNGV. Here the CDR3 reads CASSPRDPKGGYTF. In DNA form, the CDR3 reads TGTGCCAGCAGCCCTCGGGACCCAAAGGGAGGCTACACCTTC.

The gene calls are TRBV9 and TRBJ2-5, with D uncertain. The CDR3 is 18 residues long. V shed 3 bases and J shed 5 bases, with 26 bases lying between them. Germline CDR1 reads SGDLS; CDR2 reads YYNGEE. The CDR3, as DNA: TGTGCCAGCAGCGCACACTCGGAAAACCCGGCCTGGCGGGAGACCCAGTACTTC. It yields the protein CASSAHSENPAWRETQYF.

The chain couples TRBV7-9 to TRBJ2-1, with D perhaps TRBD2 (6 bases). The CDR3 is made up of 13 amino acids. V lost 4 bases to trimming and J lost 12 bases, with 16 bases between them. CDR1 and CDR2 from the germline V gene are SEHNR and FQNEAQ (reference sequence). CDR3 nucleotide sequence: TGTGCCAGCAGCTCGTCTCTAGCGTCGGGGCAGTTCTTC. It codes for CASSSSLASGQFF.

V and J are TRBV29-1 and TRBJ1-1; no clear D gene. CDR1 and CDR2 from the germline V gene are SQVTM and ANQGSEA. Between the trimmed V and J ends, which lost 3 bases and 1 base, there was a span of 18 bases. This CDR3 region has 16 residues. For the CDR3, the DNA is TGCAGCGTTGACTCACTCCGGCGGACGGGGAACACTGAAGCTTTCTTT. It codes for CSVDSLRRTGNTEAFF.

V usage is TRBV7-2 and J usage is TRBJ2-5; no reliable D call. Germline V gene data show CDR1 as SGHTA and CDR2 as FQGNSA. This CDR3 is 13 amino acids long. Trimming took 3 bases from V and 2 from J, leaving 7 bases between them. In DNA, the CDR3 is TGTGCCAGCAGCTTGAACAGTCAAGAGACCCAGTACTTC. This sequence encodes CASSLNSQETQYF. The full variable domain, rest sourced from reference TRBV7-2 and TRBJ2-5, is GAGVSQSPSNKVTEKGKDVELRCDPISGHTALYWYRQSLGQGLEFLIYFQGNSAPDKSGLPSDRFSAERTGGSVSTLTIQRTQQEDSAVYLCASSLNSQETQYFGPGTRLLVL.

The chain couples TRBV5-6 to TRBJ2-5; 9 nucleotides align to TRBD1. The V and J ends lost 3 bases and 9 bases, in that order; junction bases with no gene match: 9. Germline V lookup: CDR1 SGHDT, CDR2 YYEEEE. This CDR3 is 14 amino acids long. CDR3 sequence: CASSSGTGREAQYF. CDR3 in DNA: TGTGCCAGCAGCTCCGGGACAGGGAGGGAGGCCCAGTACTTC. Drawing the rest from reference TRBV5-6 and TRBJ2-5, the complete variable domain is DAGVTQSPTHLIKTRGQQVTLRCSPKSGHDTVSWYQQALGQGPQFIFQYYEEEERQRGNFPDRFSGHQFPNYSSELNVNALLLGDSALYLCASSSGTGREAQYFGPGTRLLVL.

The CDR3 DNA is TGTGCCAGCAGTGTAACCCCGAGGGTGAACACCGGGGAGCTGTTTTTT. As protein: CASSVTPRVNTGELFF. The J gene is TRBJ2-2, the V gene TRBV9, with D possibly matching TRBD2 (5 bases). This CDR3 is 16 amino acids long. Trimming left V 5 bases short and J 1 base short, with 15 bases between. CDR1 and CDR2 (germline): SGDLS, YYNGEE.

The gene calls are TRBV9 and TRBJ2-1; the D gene is possibly TRBD1 (5 bases). CDR3 size: 12 residues. V was cut by 3 bases and J by 10 bases, with 11 bases left in between. CDR1 SGDLS and CDR2 YYNGEE come from the germline V gene. CDR3 region: CASSGQGQEQFF. The CDR3 region has the DNA TGTGCCAGCAGCGGCCAGGGTCAAGAGCAGTTCTTC.